The subject of this entry is one T cell receptor (beta chain). Its antigen is currently unknown. This sample is part of a study of PD-1 blockade in classical Hodgkin lymphoma. Every patient relapsed after autologous stem cell transplantation, and brentuximab vedotin exposure varied. Generated by immunoSEQ multiplex PCR, the TCRdb table keeps only in-frame clones and is missing some. The sample has tens of thousands of clones, nearly 90% seen once. Deletions cut 5 bases from V and 8 bases from J, with 15 bases between. The germline gives CDR1 SEHNR, CDR2 FQNEAQ (reference sequence). This CDR3 comprises 13 residues. Study outcomes and limitations: TCR diversity in CD4+, not CD8+, cells rose significantly by C4D1. The authors excluded patients who started nivolumab under 1 year after ASCT.

This receptor was obtained from a human donor with classical Hodgkin lymphoma. J is TRBJ1-1 and V is TRBV7-9, with a tentative D call TRBD1 (6 bases). Sequences were derived from peripheral blood mononuclear cells (PBMCs), sampled before the second cycle of nivolumab. The CDR3 coding sequence is TGTGCCAGCAGCCCTACGGACAGTTCGGAAGCTTTCTTT. This encodes CASSPTDSSEAFF.